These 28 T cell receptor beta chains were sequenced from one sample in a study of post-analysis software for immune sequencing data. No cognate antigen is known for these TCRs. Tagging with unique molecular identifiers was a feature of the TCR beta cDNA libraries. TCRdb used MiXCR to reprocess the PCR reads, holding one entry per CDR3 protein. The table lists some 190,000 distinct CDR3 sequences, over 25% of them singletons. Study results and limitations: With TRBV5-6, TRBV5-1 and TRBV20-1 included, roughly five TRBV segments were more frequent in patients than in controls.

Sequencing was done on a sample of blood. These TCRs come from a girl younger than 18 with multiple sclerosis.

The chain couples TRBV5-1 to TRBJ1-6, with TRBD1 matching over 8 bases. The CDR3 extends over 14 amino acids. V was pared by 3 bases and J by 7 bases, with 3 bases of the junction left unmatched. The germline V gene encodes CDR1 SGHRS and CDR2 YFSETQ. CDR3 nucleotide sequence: TGCGCCAGCAGCTACGCAGGGGGCAATTCACCCCTCCACTTT. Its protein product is CASSYAGGNSPLHF.

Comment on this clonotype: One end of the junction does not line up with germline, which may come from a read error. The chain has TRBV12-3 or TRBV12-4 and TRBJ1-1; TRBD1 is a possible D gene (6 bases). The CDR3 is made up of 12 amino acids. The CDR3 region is CASTFSGAETFF. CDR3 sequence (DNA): TGTGCCAGCACTTTCTCGGGGGCTGAAACTTTCTTT.

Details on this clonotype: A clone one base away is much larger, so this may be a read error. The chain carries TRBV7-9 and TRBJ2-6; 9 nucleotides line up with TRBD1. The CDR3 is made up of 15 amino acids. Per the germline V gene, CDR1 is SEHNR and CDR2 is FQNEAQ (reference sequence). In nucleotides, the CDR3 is TGTACCAGCAGCTTAGGGGACAGGGAGGCCAACGTCCTGACTTTC. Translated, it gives CTSSLGDREANVLTF.

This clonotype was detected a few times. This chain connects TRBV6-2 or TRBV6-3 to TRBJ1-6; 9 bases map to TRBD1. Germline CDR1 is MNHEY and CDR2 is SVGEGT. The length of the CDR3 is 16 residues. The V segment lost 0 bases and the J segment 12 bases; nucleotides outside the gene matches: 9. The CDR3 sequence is CASSYSRDRVSLPLHF. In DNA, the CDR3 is TGTGCCAGCAGTTACTCCCGGGACAGGGTCTCGCTACCCCTCCACTTT.

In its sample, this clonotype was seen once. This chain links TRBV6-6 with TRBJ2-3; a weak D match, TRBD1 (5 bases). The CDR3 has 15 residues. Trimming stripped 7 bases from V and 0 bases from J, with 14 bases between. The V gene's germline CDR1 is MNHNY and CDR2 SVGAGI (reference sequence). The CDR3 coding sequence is TGTGCCAGCATTCTCCAGGGAATGAGCACAGATACGCAGTATTTT. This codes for CASILQGMSTDTQYF.

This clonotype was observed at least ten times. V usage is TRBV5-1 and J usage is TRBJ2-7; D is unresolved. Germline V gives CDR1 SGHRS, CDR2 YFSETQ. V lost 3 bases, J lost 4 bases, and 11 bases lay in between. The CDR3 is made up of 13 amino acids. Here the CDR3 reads CASSSPPQYEQYF. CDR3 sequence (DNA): TGCGCCAGCAGCTCCCCCCCGCAGTACGAGCAGTACTTC. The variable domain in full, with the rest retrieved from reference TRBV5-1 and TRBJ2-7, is KAGVTQTPRYLIKTRGQQVTLSCSPISGHRSVSWYQQTPGQGLQFLFEYFSETQRNKGNFPGRFSGRQFSNSRSEMNVSTLELGDSALYLCASSSPPQYEQYFGPGTRLTVT.

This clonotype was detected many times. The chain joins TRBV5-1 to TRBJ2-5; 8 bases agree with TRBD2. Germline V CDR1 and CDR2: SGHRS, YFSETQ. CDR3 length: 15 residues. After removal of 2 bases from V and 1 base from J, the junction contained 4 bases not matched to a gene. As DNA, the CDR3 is TGCGCCAGCAGCTTCCGCGGGGGGCTCCAAGAGACCCAGTACTTC. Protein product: CASSFRGGLQETQYF.

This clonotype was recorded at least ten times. Here the CDR3 reads CSARAGLYEQYF. The CDR3 bases are TGCAGTGCTAGGGCCGGTCTCTACGAGCAGTACTTC. J is TRBJ2-7 and V is TRBV20-1; the D is unclear. Per the germline V gene, CDR1 is DFQATT and CDR2 is SNEGSKA (reference sequence). The V gene lost 3 bases and the J gene lost 3 bases, with 9 bases spanning the gap. CDR3 length: 12 amino acids.

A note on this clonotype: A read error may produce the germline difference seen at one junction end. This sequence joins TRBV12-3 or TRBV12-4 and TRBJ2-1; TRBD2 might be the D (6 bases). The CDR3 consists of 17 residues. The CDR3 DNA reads TGTACCAGCAGTTTAGCGATGGGGGGAGCCTCCTACAATGAGCAGTTCTTC. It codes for CTSSLAMGGASYNEQFF.

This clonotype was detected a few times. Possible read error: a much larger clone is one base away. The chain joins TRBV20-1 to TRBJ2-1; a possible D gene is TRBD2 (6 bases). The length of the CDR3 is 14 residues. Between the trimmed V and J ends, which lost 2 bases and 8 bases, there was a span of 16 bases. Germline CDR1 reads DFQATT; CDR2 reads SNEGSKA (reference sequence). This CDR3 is CSARPGVGYDEQFF. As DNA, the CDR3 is TGCAGTGCTAGACCGGGAGTCGGGTACGATGAGCAGTTCTTC.

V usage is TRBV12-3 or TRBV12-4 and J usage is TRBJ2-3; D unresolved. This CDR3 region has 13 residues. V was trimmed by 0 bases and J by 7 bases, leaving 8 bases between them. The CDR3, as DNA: TGTGCCAGCAGTTTAGCAGGGATTAATACGCAGTATTTT. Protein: CASSLAGINTQYF.

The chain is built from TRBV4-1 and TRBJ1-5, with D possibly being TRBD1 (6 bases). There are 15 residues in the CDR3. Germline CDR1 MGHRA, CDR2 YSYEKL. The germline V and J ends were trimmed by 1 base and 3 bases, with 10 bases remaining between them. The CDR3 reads CASSQADRNNQPQHF. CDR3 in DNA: TGCGCCAGCAGCCAAGCAGACAGGAACAATCAGCCCCAGCATTTT.

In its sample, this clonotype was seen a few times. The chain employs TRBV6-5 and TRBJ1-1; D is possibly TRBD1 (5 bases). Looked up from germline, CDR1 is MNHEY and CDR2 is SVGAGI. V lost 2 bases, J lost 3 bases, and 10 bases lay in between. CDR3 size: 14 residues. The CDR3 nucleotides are TGTGCCAGCAGTTACAGGGAGGGGCACACTGAAGCTTTCTTT. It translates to CASSYREGHTEAFF.

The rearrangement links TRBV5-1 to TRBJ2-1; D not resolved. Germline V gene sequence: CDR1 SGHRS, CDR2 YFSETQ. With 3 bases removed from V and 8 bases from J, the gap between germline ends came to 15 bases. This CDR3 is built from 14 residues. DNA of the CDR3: TGCGCCAGCAGCTCCCGGTATGGTGAAGATGAGCAGTTCTTC. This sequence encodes CASSSRYGEDEQFF.

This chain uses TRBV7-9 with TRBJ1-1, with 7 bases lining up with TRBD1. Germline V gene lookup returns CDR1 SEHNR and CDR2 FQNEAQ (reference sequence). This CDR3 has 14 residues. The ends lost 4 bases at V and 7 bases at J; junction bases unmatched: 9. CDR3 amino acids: CASSSKEGQVEAFF. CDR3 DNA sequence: TGTGCCAGCAGCTCTAAAGAAGGACAGGTTGAAGCTTTCTTT.

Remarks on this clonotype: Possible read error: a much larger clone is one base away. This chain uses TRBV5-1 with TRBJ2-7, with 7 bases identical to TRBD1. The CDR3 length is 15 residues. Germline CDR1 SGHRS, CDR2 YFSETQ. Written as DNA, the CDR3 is TGCGCCAGCAGCAACGGGACAGTCCAAACCTACGAGCGGTACTTC. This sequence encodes CASSNGTVQTYERYF.

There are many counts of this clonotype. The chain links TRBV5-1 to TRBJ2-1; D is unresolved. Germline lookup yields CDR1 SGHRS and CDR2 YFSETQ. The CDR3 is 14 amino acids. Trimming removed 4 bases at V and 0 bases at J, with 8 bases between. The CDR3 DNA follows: TGCGCCAGCAGCCCCGTGCCCTCCTACAATGAGCAGTTCTTC. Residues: CASSPVPSYNEQFF.

The CDR3: CASSLEGTSGYPGANVLTF. Written as DNA, the CDR3 is TGCGCCAGCAGCTTGGAGGGGACTAGCGGGTACCCTGGGGCCAACGTCCTGACTTTC. The rearrangement links TRBV5-1 to TRBJ2-6, with TRBD2 matching 12 bases. The length of the CDR3 is 19 residues. Germline assignment: CDR1 SGHRS and CDR2 YFSETQ. The V gene end was trimmed by 0 bases and the J gene end by 2 bases; junction bases not matched to a gene: 6.

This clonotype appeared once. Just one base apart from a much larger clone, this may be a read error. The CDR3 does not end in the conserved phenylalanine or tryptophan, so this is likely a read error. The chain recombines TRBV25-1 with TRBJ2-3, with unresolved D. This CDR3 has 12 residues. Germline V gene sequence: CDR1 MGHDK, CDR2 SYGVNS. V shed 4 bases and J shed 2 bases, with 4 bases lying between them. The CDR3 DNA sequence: TGTGCCAGCAGTGTCTACACAGATACGCAGTATTGT. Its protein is CASSVYTDTQYC.

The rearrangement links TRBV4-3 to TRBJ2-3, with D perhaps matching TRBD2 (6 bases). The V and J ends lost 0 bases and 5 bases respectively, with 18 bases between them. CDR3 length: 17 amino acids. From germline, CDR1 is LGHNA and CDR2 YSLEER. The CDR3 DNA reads TGCGCCAGCAGCCAAGATCTTCCGGGGACCGGGGGAGATACGCAGTATTTT. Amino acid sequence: CASSQDLPGTGGDTQYF.

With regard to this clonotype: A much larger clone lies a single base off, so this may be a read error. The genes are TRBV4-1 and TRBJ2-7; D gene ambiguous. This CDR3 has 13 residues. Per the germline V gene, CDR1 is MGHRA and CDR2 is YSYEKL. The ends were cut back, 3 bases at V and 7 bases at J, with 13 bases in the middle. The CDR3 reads CASSQVIVYEQYF. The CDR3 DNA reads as TGCGCCAGCAGCCAGGTAATTGTATATGAGCAGTACTTC.

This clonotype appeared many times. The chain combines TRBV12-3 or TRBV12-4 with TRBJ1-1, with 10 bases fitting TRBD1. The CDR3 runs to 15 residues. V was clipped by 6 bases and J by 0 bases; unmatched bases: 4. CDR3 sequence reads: CASRRQGAMNTEAFF. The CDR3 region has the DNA TGTGCCAGCAGGCGACAGGGGGCCATGAACACTGAAGCTTTCTTT.

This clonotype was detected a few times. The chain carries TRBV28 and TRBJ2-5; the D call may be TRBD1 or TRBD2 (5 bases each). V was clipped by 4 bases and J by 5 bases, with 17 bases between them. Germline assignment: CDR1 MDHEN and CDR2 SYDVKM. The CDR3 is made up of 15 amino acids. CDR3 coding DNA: TGTGCCAGCAGTTCGTCCGGGGCCTCCGGGGAGACCCAGTACTTC. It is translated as CASSSSGASGETQYF.

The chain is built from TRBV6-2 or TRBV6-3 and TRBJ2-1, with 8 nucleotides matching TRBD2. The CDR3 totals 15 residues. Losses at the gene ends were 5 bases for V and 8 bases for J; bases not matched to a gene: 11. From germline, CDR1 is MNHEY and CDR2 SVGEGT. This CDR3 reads CASSQRAGEGHEQFF. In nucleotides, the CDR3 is TGTGCCAGCAGTCAAAGAGCGGGAGAAGGTCATGAGCAGTTCTTC.

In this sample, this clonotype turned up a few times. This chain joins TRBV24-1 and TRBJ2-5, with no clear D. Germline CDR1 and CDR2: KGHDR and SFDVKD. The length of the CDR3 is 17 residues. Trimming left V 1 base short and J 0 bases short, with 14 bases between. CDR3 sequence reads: CATSDFRDNAYQETQYF. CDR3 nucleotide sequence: TGTGCCACCAGTGATTTTAGAGACAACGCGTACCAAGAGACCCAGTACTTC.

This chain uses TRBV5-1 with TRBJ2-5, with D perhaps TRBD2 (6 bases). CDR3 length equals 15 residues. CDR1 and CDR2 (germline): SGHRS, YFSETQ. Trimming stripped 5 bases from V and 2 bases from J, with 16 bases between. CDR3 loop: CASSRLAAPQETQYF. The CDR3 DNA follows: TGCGCCAGCAGTCGCTTAGCGGCACCTCAAGAGACCCAGTACTTC.

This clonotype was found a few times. The CDR3 region has the DNA TGTGCCAGCAGTTACCAGCTGGGACAGACTGAAGCTTTCTTT. Residues: CASSYQLGQTEAFF. This chain links TRBV6-6 with TRBJ1-1; 7 bases line up with TRBD1. Unmatched junction bases numbered 5, after V lost 2 bases and J lost 5 bases. Germline V lookup: CDR1 MNHNY, CDR2 SVGAGI (reference sequence). This CDR3 comprises 14 residues.

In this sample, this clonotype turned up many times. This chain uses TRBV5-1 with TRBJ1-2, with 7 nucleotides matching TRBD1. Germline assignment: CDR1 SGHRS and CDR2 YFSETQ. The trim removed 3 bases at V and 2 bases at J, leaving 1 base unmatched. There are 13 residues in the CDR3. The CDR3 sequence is CASSSTGNYGYTF. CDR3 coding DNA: TGCGCCAGCAGCTCGACAGGGAACTATGGCTACACCTTC.